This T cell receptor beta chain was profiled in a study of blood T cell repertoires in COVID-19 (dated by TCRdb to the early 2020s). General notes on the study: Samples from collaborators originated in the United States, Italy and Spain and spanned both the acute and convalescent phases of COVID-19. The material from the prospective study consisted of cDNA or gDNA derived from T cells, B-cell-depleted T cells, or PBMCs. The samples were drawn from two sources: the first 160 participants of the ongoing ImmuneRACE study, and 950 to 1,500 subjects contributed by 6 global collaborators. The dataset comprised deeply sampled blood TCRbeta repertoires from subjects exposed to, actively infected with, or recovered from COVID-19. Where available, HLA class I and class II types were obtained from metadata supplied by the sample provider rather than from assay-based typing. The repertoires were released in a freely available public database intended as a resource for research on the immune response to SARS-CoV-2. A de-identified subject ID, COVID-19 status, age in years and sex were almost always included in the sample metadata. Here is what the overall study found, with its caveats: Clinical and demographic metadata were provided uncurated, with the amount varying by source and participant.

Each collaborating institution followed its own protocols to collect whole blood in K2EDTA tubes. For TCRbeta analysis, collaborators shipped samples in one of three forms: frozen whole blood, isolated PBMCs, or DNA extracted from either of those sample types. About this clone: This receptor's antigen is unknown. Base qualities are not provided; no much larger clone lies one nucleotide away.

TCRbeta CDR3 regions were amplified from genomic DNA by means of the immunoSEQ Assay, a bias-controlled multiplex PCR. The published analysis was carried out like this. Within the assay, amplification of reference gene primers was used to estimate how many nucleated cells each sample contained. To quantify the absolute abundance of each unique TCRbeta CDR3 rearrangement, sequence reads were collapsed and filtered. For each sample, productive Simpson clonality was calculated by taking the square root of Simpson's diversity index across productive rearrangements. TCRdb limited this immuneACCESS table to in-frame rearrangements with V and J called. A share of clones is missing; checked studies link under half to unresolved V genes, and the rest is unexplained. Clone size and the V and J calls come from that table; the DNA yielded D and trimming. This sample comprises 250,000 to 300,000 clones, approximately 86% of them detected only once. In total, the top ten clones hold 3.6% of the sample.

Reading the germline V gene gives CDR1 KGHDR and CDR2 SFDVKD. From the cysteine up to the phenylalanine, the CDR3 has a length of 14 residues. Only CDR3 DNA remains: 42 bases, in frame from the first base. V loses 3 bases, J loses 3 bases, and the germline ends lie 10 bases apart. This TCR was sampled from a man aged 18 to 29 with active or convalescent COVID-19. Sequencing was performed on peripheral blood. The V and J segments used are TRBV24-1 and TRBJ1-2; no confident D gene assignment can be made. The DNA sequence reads TGTGCCACCAGTGATACGGGAAAAGACTATGGCTACACCTTC. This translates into CATSDTGKDYGYTF.